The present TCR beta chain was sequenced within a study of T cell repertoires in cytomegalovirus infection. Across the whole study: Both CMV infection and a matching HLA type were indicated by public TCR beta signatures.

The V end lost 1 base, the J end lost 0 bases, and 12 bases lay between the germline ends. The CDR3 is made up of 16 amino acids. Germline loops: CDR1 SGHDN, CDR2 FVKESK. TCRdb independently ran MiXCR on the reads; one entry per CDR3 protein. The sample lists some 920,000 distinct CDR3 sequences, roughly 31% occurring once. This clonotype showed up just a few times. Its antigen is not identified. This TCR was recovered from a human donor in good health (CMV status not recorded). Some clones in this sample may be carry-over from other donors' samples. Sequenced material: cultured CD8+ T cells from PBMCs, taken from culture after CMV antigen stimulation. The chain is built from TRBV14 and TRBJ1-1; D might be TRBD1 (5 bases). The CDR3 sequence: CASSQVGGGLNTEAFF. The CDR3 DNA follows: TGTGCCAGCAGCCAAGTGGGGGGGGGACTGAACACTGAAGCTTTCTTT.